The clone carrying this T cell receptor (beta chain) was seen repeatedly, ten times or more. TCRdb re-called the RT-PCR reads with MiXCR, one entry per CDR3 protein. The sample lists about 700,000 distinct CDR3 sequences, more than 13% occurring once. J lost 8 bases, V lost 2 bases, and 14 bases had no gene match. The CDR3 is 16 amino acids. The germline CDR1 and CDR2 sequences are SGHTA and FQGNSA. This sequence originates from a female donor in good health, serving as a healthy control. The chain links TRBV7-2 to TRBJ1-2, with 7 positions matching TRBD1. Sequencing used memory CD4+ T cells from blood. CDR3 amino acids: CASSLSQNRGLLGYTF. The CDR3 region has the DNA TGTGCCAGCAGCTTATCCCAAAACAGGGGTCTCTTAGGCTACACCTTC.